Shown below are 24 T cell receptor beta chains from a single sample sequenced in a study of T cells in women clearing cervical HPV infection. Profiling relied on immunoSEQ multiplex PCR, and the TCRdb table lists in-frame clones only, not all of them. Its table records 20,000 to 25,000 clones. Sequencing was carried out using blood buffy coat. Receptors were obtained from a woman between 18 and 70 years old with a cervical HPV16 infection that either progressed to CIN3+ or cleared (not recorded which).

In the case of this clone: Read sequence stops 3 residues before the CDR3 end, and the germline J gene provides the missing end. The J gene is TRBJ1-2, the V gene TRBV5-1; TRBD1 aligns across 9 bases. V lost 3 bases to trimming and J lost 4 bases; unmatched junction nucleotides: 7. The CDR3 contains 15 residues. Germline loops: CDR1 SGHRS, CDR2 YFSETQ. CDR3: CASSSEDRGPYGYTF. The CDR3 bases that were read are TGCGCCAGCAGCTCTGAGGACAGGGGTCCCTATGGC.

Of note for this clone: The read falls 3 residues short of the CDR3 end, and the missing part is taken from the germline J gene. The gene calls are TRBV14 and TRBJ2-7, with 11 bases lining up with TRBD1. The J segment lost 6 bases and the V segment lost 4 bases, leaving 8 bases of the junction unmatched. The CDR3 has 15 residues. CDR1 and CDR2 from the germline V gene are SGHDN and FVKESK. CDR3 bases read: TGTGCCAGCAGCCTAATATCCGGGACAGGGGGCGAG. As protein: CASSLISGTGGE. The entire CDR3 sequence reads CASSLISGTGGEQYF. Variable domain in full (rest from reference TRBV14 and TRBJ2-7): EAGVTQFPSHSVIEKGQTVTLRCDPISGHDNLYWYRRVMGKEIKFLLHFVKESKQDESGMPNNRFLAERTGGTYSTLKVQPAELEDSGVYFCASSLISGTGGEQYFGPGTRLTVT.

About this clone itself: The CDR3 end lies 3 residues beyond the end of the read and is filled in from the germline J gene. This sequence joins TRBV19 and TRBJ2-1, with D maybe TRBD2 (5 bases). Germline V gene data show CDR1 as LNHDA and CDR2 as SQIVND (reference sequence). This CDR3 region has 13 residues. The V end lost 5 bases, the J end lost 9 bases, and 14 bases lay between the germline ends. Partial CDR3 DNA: TGTGCCAGTAGTGGCGGGCGCGGTGGTGAG. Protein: CASSGGRGGE. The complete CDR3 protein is CASSGGRGGEQFF.

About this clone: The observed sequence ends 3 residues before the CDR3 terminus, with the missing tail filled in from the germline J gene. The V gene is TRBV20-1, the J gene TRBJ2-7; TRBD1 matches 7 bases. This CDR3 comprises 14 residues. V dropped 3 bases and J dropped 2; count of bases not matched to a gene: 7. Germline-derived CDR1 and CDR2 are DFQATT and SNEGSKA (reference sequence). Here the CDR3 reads CSARGRDRAYEQYF. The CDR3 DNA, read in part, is TGCAGTGCTAGGGGTCGGGACAGAGCCTACGAG.

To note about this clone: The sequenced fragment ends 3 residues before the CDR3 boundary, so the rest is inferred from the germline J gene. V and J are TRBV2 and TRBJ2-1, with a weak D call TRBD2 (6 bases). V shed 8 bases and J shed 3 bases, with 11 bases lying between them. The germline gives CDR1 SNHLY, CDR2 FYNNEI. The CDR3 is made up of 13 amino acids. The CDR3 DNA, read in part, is TGTGCCAGCGGTGGGACTGGCTACAATGAG. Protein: CASGGTGYNE. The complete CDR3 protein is CASGGTGYNEQFF. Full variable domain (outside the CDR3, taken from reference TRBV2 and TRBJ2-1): EPEVTQTPSHQVTQMGQEVILRCVPISNHLYFYWYRQILGQKVEFLVSFYNNEISEKSEIFDDQFSVERPDGSNFTLKIRSTKLEDSAMYFCASGGTGYNEQFFGPGTRLTVL.

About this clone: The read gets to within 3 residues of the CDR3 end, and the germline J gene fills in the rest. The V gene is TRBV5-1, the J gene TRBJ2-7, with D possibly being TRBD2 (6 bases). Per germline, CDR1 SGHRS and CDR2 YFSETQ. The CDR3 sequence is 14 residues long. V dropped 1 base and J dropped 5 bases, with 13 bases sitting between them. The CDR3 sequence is CASSLLEGNDEQYF. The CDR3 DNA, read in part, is TGCGCCAGCAGCTTGTTGGAGGGGAACGACGAG. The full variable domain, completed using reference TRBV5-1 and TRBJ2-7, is KAGVTQTPRYLIKTRGQQVTLSCSPISGHRSVSWYQQTPGQGLQFLFEYFSETQRNKGNFPGRFSGRQFSNSRSEMNVSTLELGDSALYLCASSLLEGNDEQYFGPGTRLTVT.

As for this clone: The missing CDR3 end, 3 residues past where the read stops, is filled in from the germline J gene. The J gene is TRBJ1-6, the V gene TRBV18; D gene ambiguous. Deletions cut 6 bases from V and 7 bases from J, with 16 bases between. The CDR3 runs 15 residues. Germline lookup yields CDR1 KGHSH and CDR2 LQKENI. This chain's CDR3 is CASSPGGGRNSPLHF. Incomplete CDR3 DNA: TGTGCCAGCTCCCCTGGCGGAGGAAGAAATTCACCC.

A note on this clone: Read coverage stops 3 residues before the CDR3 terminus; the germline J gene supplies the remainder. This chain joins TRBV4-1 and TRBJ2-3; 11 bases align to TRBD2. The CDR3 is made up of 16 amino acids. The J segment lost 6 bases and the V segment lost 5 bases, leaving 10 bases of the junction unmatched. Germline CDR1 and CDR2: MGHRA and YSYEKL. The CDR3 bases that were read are TGCGCCAGCAGCTATCTCCTAGCGGGGGGAAAGGATACG. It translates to CASSYLLAGGKDT. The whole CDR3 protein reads CASSYLLAGGKDTQYF.

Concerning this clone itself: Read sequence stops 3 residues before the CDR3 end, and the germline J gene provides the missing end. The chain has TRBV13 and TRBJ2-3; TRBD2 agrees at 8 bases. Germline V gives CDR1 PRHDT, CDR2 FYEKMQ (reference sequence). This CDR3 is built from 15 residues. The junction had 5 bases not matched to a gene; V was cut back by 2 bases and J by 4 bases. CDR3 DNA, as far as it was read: TGTGCCAGCAGCTTAAGACTAGCGAAAGCAGATACG. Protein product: CASSLRLAKADT. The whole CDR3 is CASSLRLAKADTQYF.

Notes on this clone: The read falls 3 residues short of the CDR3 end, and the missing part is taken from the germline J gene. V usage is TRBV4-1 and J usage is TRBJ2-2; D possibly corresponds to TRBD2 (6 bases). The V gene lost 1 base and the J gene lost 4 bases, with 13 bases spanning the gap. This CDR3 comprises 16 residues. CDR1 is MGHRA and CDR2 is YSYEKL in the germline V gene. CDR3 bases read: TGCGCCAGCAGCCAAGTAACTAGCCCGGGCACCGGGGAG. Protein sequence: CASSQVTSPGTGE. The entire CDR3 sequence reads CASSQVTSPGTGELFF.

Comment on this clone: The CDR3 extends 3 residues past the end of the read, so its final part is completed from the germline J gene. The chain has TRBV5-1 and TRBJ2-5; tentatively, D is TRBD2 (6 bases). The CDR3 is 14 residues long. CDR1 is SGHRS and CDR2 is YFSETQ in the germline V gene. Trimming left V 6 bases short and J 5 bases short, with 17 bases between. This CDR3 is CASTLGGGAETQYF. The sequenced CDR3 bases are TGCGCCAGCACTCTTGGTGGAGGGGCGGAGACC.

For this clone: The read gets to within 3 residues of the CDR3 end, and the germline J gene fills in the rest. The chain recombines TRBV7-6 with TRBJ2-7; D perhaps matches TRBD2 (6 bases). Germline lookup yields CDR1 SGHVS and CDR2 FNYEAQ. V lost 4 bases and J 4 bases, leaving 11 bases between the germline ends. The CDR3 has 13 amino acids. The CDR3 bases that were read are TGTGCCAGCAGCTCGGGACTGCAATACGAG. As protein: CASSSGLQYE. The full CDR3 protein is CASSSGLQYEQYF.

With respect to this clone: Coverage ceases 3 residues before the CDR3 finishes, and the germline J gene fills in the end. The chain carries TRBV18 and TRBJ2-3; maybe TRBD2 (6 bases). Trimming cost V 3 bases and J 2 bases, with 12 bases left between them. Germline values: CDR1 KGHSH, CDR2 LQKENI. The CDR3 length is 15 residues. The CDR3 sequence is CASSPGWGVTDTQYF. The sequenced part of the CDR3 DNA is TGTGCCAGCTCACCCGGCTGGGGGGTCACAGATACG.

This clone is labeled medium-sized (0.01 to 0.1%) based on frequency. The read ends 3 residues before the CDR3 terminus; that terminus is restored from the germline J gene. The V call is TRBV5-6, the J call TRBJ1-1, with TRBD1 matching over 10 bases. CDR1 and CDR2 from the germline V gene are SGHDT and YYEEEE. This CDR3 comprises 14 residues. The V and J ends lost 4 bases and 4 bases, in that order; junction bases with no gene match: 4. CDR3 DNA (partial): TGTGCCAGCAGCCTGGGACAGGGGAGCACTGAA. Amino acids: CASSLGQGSTE. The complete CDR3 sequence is CASSLGQGSTEAFF. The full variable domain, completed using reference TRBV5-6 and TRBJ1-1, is DAGVTQSPTHLIKTRGQQVTLRCSPKSGHDTVSWYQQALGQGPQFIFQYYEEEERQRGNFPDRFSGHQFPNYSSELNVNALLLGDSALYLCASSLGQGSTEAFFGQGTRLTVV.

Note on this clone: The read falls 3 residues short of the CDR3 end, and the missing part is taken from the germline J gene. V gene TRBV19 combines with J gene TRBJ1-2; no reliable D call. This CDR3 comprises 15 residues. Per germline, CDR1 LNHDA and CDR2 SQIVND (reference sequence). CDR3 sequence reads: CASSLLAGGSYDYTF. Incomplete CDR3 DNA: TGTGCCAGTAGCCTACTAGCGGGAGGGTCCTACGAC. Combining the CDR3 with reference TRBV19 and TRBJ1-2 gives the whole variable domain DGGITQSPKYLFRKEGQNVTLSCEQNLNHDAMYWYRQDPGQGLRLIYYSQIVNDFQKGDIAEGYSVSREKKESFPLTVTSAQKNPTAFYLCASSLLAGGSYDYTFGSGTRLTVV.

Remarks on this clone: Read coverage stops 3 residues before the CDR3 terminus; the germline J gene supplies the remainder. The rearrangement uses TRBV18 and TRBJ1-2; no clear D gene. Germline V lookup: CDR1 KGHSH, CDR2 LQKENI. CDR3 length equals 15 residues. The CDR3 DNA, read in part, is TGTGCCAGCTCACCACAAACTACTAGCTCCTACGAC. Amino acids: CASSPQTTSSYD. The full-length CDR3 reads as CASSPQTTSSYDYTF.

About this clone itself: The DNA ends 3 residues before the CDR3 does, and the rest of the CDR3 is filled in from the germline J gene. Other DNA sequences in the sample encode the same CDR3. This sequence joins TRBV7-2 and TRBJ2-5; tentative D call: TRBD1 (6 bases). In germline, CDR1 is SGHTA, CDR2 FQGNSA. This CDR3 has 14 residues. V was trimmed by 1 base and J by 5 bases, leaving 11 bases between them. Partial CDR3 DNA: TGTGCCAGCAGCTTAGGGGGGCTTCGGGAGACC. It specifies CASSLGGLRET. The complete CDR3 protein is CASSLGGLRETQYF.

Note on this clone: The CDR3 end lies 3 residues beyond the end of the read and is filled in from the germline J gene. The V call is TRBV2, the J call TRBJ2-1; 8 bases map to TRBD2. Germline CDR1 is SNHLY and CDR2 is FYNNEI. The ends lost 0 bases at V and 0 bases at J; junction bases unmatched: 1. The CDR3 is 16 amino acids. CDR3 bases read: TGTGCCAGCAGTGAAGCGGGGACTAGCTCCTACAATGAG. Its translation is CASSEAGTSSYNE. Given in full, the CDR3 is CASSEAGTSSYNEQFF.

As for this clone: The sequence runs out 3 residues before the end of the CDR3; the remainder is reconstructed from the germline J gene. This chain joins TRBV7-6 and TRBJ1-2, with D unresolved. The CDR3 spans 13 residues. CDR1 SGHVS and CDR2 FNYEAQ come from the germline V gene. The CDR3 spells CASSFGFGNDYTF. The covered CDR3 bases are TGTGCCAGCAGCTTCGGGTTTGGTAATGAC.

CDR3 DNA, as far as it was read: TGTGCCAGCACCCAGGCAGCGGGGGACCAAGAGACG. Its protein product is CASTQAAGDQET. The complete CDR3 sequence is CASTQAAGDQETQYF. V is TRBV7-9 and J is TRBJ2-3; 8 bases align to TRBD2. The read ends 3 residues early relative to the CDR3; the germline J gene fills the gap. The CDR3 totals 15 residues. Germline V lookup: CDR1 SEHNR, CDR2 FQNEAQ (reference sequence).

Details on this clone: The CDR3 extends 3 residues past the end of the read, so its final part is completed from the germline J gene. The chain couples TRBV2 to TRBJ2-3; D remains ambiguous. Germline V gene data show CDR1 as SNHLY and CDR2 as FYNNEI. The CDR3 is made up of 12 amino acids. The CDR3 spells CASRGVSETQYF. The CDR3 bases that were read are TGTGCCAGCAGAGGAGTGAGCGAGACG.

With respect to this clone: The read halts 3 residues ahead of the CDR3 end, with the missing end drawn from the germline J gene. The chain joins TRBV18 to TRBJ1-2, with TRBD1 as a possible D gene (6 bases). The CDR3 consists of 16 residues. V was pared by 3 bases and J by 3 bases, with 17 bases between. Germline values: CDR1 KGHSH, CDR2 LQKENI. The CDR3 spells CASSPYSGTPDYGYTF. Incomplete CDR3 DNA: TGTGCCAGCTCACCTTACTCCGGGACACCCGACTATGGC. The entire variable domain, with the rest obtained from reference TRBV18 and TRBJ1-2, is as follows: NAGVMQNPRHLVRRRGQEARLRCSPMKGHSHVYWYRQLPEEGLKFMVYLQKENIIDESGMPKERFSAEFPKEGPSILRIQQVVRGDSAAYFCASSPYSGTPDYGYTFGSGTRLTVV.

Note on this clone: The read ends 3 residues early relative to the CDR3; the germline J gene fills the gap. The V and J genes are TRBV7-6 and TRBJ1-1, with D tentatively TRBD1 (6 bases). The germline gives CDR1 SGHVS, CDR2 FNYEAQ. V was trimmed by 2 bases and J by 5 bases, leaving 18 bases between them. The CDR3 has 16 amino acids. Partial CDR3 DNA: TGTGCCAGCAGCTTATCCGTTGGGTCCCAGGGGACTGAA. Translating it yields CASSLSVGSQGTE. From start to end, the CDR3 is CASSLSVGSQGTEAFF.

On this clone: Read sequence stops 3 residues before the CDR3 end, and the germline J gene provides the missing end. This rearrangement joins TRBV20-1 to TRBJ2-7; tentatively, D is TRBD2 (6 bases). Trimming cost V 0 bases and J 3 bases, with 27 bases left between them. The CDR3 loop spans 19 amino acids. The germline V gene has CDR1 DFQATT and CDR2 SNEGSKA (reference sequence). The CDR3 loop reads CSARDPDGERAGLFYEQYF. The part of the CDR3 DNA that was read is TGCAGTGCTAGAGACCCGGATGGGGAGCGGGCCGGGCTTTTCTACGAG.